The 20 T cell receptor beta chains reported below all come from one sample, sequenced in a study of shared clonotypes between healthy human individuals. Using immunoSEQ multiplex PCR, the repertoire was profiled, and TCRdb retains in-frame clones only, with some absent. Counted here are over a million clones, more than 95% occurring once; the ten biggest clones make up approximately 1.1%. Sequenced sample: naive CD4+ T cells sorted from blood. The sample's subset: CD45RA+ positively selected. All receptors come from a man aged 25 to 40 in good health.

V and J are TRBV28 and TRBJ1-5; maybe TRBD1 (6 bases). The germline V and J ends were trimmed by 7 bases and 4 bases, with 20 bases remaining between them. The CDR3 is made up of 16 amino acids. Per the germline V gene, CDR1 is MDHEN and CDR2 is SYDVKM. The CDR3 DNA reads as TGTGCCAGCAACCCCGGGGGGCGTCTTGGGAATCAGCCCCAGCATTTT. The encoded protein is CASNPGGRLGNQPQHF.

The chain has TRBV10-2 and TRBJ2-3; possible D gene TRBD1, 7 bases. V was trimmed by 5 bases and J by 8 bases, leaving 23 bases between them. The germline gives CDR1 WSHSY, CDR2 SAAADI. The CDR3 is 16 amino acids. The chain's CDR3 is CASSRQQGGPGSTQYF. The CDR3 DNA is TGCGCCAGCAGTCGTCAGCAGGGGGGTCCAGGAAGTACGCAGTATTTT.

The chain has TRBV19 and TRBJ1-5, with unresolved D. The CDR3 spans 16 residues. Germline V gene sequence: CDR1 LNHDA, CDR2 SQIVND (reference sequence). Trimming shortened V by 6 bases and J by 5 bases, and 20 bases separated the two germline ends. CDR3 residues: CASRRVHRDNHQPQHF. DNA of the CDR3: TGTGCCAGTAGGAGGGTTCACAGAGACAATCATCAGCCCCAGCATTTT.

The rearrangement links TRBV7-9 to TRBJ2-5; TRBD1 matches 8 bases. Trimming cost V 0 bases and J 2 bases; bases outside gene matches: 2. Germline assignment: CDR1 SEHNR and CDR2 FQNEAQ (reference sequence). The CDR3 runs to 15 residues. The CDR3 DNA sequence: TGTGCCAGCAGCTTAGCCCGGACAGGGCAAGAGACCCAGTACTTC. The encoded protein is CASSLARTGQETQYF.

V gene TRBV5-5 combines with J gene TRBJ1-1; D is ambiguous. The V and J ends lost 1 base and 1 base respectively, with 8 bases between them. This CDR3 contains 14 residues. Germline V gene data show CDR1 as SGHKS and CDR2 as YYEKEE (reference sequence). CDR3 bases: TGTGCCAGCAGCTTGACTTGGCAGAACACTGAAGCTTTCTTT. It specifies CASSLTWQNTEAFF.

The V gene is TRBV7-6, the J gene TRBJ2-3; 12 nucleotides line up with TRBD2. Germline V gene sequence: CDR1 SGHVS, CDR2 FNYEAQ. The CDR3 totals 16 residues. J lost 5 bases, V lost 3 bases, and 6 bases had no gene match. CDR3 loop: CASSLGLAGVQDTQYF. The CDR3 DNA is TGTGCCAGCAGCTTGGGACTAGCGGGCGTGCAAGATACGCAGTATTTT.

The chain has TRBV9 and TRBJ2-2; 11 bases are a match to TRBD1. Germline V CDR1 and CDR2: SGDLS, YYNGEE. The V gene end was trimmed by 1 base and the J gene end by 7 bases; junction bases not matched to a gene: 6. This CDR3 has 16 residues. The CDR3 DNA follows: TGTGCCAGCAGCGTACTTAGGACAGGGGGCGGCGGGGAGCTGTTTTTT. Translation gives CASSVLRTGGGGELFF.

The chain links TRBV4-1 to TRBJ1-5; 7 bases are shared with TRBD1. V lost 5 bases to trimming and J lost 4 bases; unmatched junction nucleotides: 8. The CDR3 has 15 amino acids. Germline V CDR1 and CDR2: MGHRA, YSYEKL. For the CDR3, the DNA is TGCGCCAGCAGCAATCGACAGGGAGGGAATCAGCCCCAGCATTTT. Protein: CASSNRQGGNQPQHF.

This sequence joins TRBV25-1 and TRBJ1-5; 7 bases are shared with TRBD1. The J segment lost 1 base and the V segment lost 4 bases, leaving 4 bases of the junction unmatched. Germline CDR1 is MGHDK and CDR2 is SYGVNS. CDR3 length equals 15 residues. CDR3 DNA sequence: TGTGCCAGCAGTGCCACAGGGGCGAGCAATCAGCCCCAGCATTTT. This codes for CASSATGASNQPQHF.

The chain couples TRBV15 to TRBJ2-1, with D unclear. V lost 0 bases and J lost 12, with 15 bases in between. The CDR3 runs 14 residues. Germline CDR1 is LNHNV and CDR2 is YYDKDF (reference sequence). CDR3 nucleotide sequence: TGTGCCACCAGCAGAGATCTCCCGGCCTTGGGGCAGTTCTTC. This encodes CATSRDLPALGQFF.

The V gene is TRBV27, the J gene TRBJ1-3, with TRBD1 as a possible D gene (6 bases). Trimming cost V 5 bases and J 11 bases, with 19 bases left between them. The CDR3 runs to 14 residues. Looked up from germline, CDR1 is MNHEY and CDR2 is SMNVEV (reference sequence). In DNA, the CDR3 is TGTGCCAGCAGTCCCCAGGCGACAGGAACGGCCATATATTTT. Translation gives CASSPQATGTAIYF.

This chain connects TRBV16 to TRBJ2-7; TRBD2 matches 8 bases. From germline, CDR1 is KGHSY and CDR2 FQNENV. Germline trimming cut 0 bases from V and 6 bases from J; bases unmatched to any gene: 7. The CDR3 totals 15 residues. The CDR3 DNA is TGTGCCAGCAGCCAATCGGGCGGGAGGCTCTCCGAGCAGTACTTC. It is translated as CASSQSGGRLSEQYF.

V usage is TRBV28 and J usage is TRBJ1-1, with D hard to call. V lost 4 bases, J lost 0 bases, and 9 bases lay in between. The CDR3 has 14 residues. Germline CDR1 MDHEN, CDR2 SYDVKM. In DNA, the CDR3 is TGTGCCAGCAGTTATCCTACCATGAACACTGAAGCTTTCTTT. It translates to CASSYPTMNTEAFF. The full variable domain, in which reference TRBV28 and TRBJ1-1 provide the parts outside the CDR3, is DVKVTQSSRYLVKRTGEKVFLECVQDMDHENMFWYRQDPGLGLRLIYFSYDVKMKEKGDIPEGYSVSREKKERFSLILESASTNQTSMYLCASSYPTMNTEAFFGQGTRLTVV.

The rearrangement links TRBV28 to TRBJ2-5; 9 bases agree with TRBD2. The CDR3 totals 14 residues. CDR1 is MDHEN and CDR2 is SYDVKM in the germline V gene. Written as DNA, the CDR3 is TGTGCTGTCACCAGCGGGAGGTACAGAGAGACCCAGTACTTC. Translation gives CAVTSGRYRETQYF.

Turning to this clone: A junction end diverges from the germline sequence, so it may reflect a read error. The V and J genes are TRBV28 and TRBJ2-7; D perhaps matches TRBD2 (5 bases). The CDR3 has 13 amino acids. The germline gives CDR1 MDHEN, CDR2 SYDVKM. The CDR3, as DNA: TGTGCCACCTTGGCAGGAGGTTCCTACAAGCAGTACTTC. As protein: CATLAGGSYKQYF.

In regard to this clone: Other DNA sequences of this sample code for an identical CDR3. CDR3 in amino acids: CASSRQGNTEAFF. CDR3 bases: TGTGCCAGCAGTCGACAGGGAAACACTGAAGCTTTCTTT. This rearrangement joins TRBV27 to TRBJ1-1; 7 nucleotides agree with TRBD1. Germline CDR1 and CDR2: MNHEY and SMNVEV (reference sequence). This CDR3 region has 13 residues. The trim removed 5 bases at V and 2 bases at J, leaving 2 bases unmatched.

The chain links TRBV28 to TRBJ2-7, with 10 bases fitting TRBD2. The V and J ends lost 3 bases and 7 bases, in that order; junction bases with no gene match: 15. Germline V gene lookup returns CDR1 MDHEN and CDR2 SYDVKM. This CDR3 has 17 amino acids. The CDR3 coding sequence is TGTGCCAGCAGTTTTCCGGCAGGGCTAGCGGGAGCAGGAGAGCAGTACTTC. Translated, it gives CASSFPAGLAGAGEQYF.

V is TRBV6-1 and J is TRBJ1-5; no definite D call. Germline CDR1 MNHNS, CDR2 SASEGT. Deletions cut 8 bases from V and 11 bases from J, with 13 bases between. The CDR3 length is 11 residues. CDR3 protein: CASAEVKAQHF. Written as DNA, the CDR3 is TGTGCCAGCGCCGAGGTTAAAGCCCAGCATTTT.

The chain recombines TRBV5-1 with TRBJ2-7; D is uncertain. Trimming left V 2 bases short and J 5 bases short, with 14 bases between. The CDR3 is 14 residues long. Germline CDR1 is SGHRS and CDR2 is YFSETQ. The CDR3 DNA sequence: TGCGCCAGCAGCTTTTCAGGCCCCCCGGACGAGCAGTACTTC. It specifies CASSFSGPPDEQYF.

V usage is TRBV4-3 and J usage is TRBJ1-5, with D perhaps TRBD1 (5 bases). The CDR3 totals 17 residues. Trimming took 5 bases from V and 5 from J, leaving 22 bases between them. The germline V gene encodes CDR1 LGHNA and CDR2 YSLEER. DNA for the CDR3: TGCGCCAGCAGCAAACGGGTTGGGACGGGTTTGGATCAGCCCCAGCATTTT. It translates to CASSKRVGTGLDQPQHF.